This T cell receptor beta chain was recorded in a study of cytomegalovirus exposure and HLA in healthy donors. Regarding the study as a whole: The authors later found TCR association rates varying by HLA locus, with DRB1 most and HLA-C fewest. In most subjects, TCR beta sequences reportedly gave accurate predictions of HLA-A and HLA-B alleles. Specificity for CMV antigens was confirmed in vitro for a few of the CMV-associated chains. Certain sequence variants were highly shared and formed a cluster, and this cluster was likely a sequencing artifact.

Regarding this clone: Its antigen remains unknown.

The germline gives CDR1 SGHRS, CDR2 YFSETQ. The length of the CDR3 is 15 residues. Losses at the gene ends were 6 bases for V and 7 bases for J; bases not matched to a gene: 9. The PCR contained 60 Vbeta and 13 Jbeta primers. Sequenced by immunoSEQ multiplex PCR; TCRdb stores in-frame clones only, minus some. This sample lists about 130,000 clones; its ten largest clones have under 2%. The J gene is TRBJ2-2, the V gene TRBV5-1; 10 nucleotides align to TRBD1. Sequences were obtained from PBMCs. The TCR was taken from a woman aged 35 to 49 in good health and CMV-seropositive. CDR3 in DNA: TGCGCCAGCACCCGCGGGACAGGGGACGGCGGGGAGCTGTTTTTT. Translation gives CASTRGTGDGGELFF.